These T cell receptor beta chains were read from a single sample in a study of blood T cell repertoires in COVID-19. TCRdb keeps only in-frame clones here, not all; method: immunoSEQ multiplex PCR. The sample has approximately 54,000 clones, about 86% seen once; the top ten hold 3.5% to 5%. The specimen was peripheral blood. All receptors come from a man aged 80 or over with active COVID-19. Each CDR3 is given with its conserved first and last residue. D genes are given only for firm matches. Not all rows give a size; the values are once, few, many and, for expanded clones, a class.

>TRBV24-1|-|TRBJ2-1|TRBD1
CATSDRTGSYEQFF
TGTGCCACCAGTGATCGGACAGGGAGCTATGAGCAGTTCTTC
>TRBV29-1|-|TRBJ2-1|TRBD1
CSVDGTANEQFF
TGCAGCGTTGACGGGACAGCGAATGAGCAGTTCTTC
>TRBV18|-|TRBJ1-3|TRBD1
CASSPPGTGGTGNTIYF
TGTGCCAGCTCACCACCCGGGACAGGGGGTACTGGAAACACCATATATTTT
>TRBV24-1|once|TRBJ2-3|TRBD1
CATSDPTGADTQYF
TGTGCCACCAGTGACCCAACAGGGGCAGATACGCAGTATTTT
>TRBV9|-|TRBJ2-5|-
CASSATNGDKETQYF
TGTGCCAGCAGCGCGACGAACGGGGATAAAGAGACCCAGTACTTC
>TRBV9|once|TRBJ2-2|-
CASSVRQGGTGELFF
TGTGCCAGCAGCGTAAGACAGGGAGGCACCGGGGAGCTGTTTTTT
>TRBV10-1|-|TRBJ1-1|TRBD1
CASSTGEDTEAFF
TGCGCCAGCTCCACAGGGGAGGACACTGAAGCTTTCTTT
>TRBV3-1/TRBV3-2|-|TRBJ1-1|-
CASSQREIAEAFF
TGTGCCAGCAGCCAACGAGAGATTGCTGAAGCTTTCTTT
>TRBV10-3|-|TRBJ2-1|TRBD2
CAISEKSGVYNEQFF
TGTGCCATCAGTGAAAAAAGCGGGGTCTACAATGAGCAGTTCTTC
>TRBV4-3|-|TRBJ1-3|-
CASSQDWKGRTIYF
TGCGCCAGCAGCCAAGACTGGAAGGGGCGCACCATATATTTT
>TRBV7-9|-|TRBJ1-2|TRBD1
CASSLQGGYGYTF
TGTGCCAGCAGCCTACAGGGGGGCTATGGCTACACCTTC
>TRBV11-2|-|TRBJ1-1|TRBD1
CASSLQGEIAFF
TGTGCCAGCAGCTTACAGGGGGAAATAGCTTTCTTT
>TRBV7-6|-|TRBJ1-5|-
CASSSGVGGNQPQHF
TGTGCCAGCAGCTCCGGGGTAGGTGGCAATCAGCCCCAGCATTTT
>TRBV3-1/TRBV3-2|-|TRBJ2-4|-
CASSQDNSLPNIQYF
TGTGCCAGCAGCCAAGACAACAGTCTCCCCAACATTCAGTACTTC
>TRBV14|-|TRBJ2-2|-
CASSQEVQGSNTGELFF
TGTGCCAGCAGCCAAGAAGTACAGGGCTCGAACACCGGGGAGCTGTTTTTT
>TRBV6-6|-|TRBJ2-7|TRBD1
CASSSGTGYYEQYF
TGTGCCAGCAGCTCCGGGACAGGGTACTACGAGCAGTACTTC
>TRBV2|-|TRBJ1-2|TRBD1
CASSGGQGALARSF
TGTGCCAGCAGTGGTGGCCAGGGGGCGCTTGCTCGTTCCTTC
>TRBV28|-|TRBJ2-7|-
CASSLPRLSGTSYEQYF
TGTGCCAGCAGTTTGCCCAGATTGAGCGGGACATCCTACGAGCAGTACTTC
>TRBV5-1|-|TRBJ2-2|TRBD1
CASSHGQVGELFF
TGCGCCAGCAGCCACGGACAGGTCGGGGAGCTGTTTTTT
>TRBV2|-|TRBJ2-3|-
CARDGGNTDTQYF
TGTGCCAGAGACGGAGGGAACACAGATACGCAGTATTTT
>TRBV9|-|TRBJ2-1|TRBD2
CASSEGLAGGSEQFF
TGTGCCAGCAGCGAGGGACTAGCGGGAGGTAGTGAGCAGTTCTTC
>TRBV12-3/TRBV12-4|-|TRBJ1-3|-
CASSSVGNTIYF
TGTGCCAGCAGTTCCGTTGGAAACACCATATATTTT
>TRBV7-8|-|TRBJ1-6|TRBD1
CASSLGDRALHF
TGTGCCAGCAGCTTAGGGGACAGGGCTCTCCACTTT
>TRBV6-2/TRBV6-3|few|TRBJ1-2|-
CASSYDRWLYPPYTF
TGTGCCAGCAGTTACGATCGGTGGTTATACCCTCCCTACACCTTC
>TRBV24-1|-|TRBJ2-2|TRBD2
CATSPGAASGTGELFF
TGTGCCACCAGTCCGGGAGCGGCTAGCGGGACCGGGGAGCTGTTTTTT
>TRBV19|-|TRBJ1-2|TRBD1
CASSNAPTGNNYGYTF
TGTGCCAGTAGTAACGCCCCGACAGGGAATAACTATGGCTACACCTTC
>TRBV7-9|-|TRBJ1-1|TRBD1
CASSLAWDRGIEHTEAFF
TGTGCCAGCAGCTTAGCATGGGACAGGGGGATAGAGCACACTGAAGCTTTCTTT
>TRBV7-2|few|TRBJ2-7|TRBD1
CASSSLDRVSSYEQYF
TGTGCCAGCAGCTCTTTGGACAGGGTTAGCTCCTACGAGCAGTACTTC
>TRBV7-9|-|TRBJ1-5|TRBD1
CASSLGRSGQGSNQPQHF
TGTGCCAGCAGCTTAGGGAGGTCGGGACAGGGGTCCAATCAGCCCCAGCATTTT
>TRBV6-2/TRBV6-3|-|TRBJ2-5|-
CASSLGSYQETQYF
TGTGCCAGCAGTTTGGGCTCGTACCAAGAGACCCAGTACTTC
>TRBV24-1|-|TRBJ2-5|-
CATSRDYQETQYF
TGTGCCACCAGTCGGGACTACCAAGAGACCCAGTACTTC
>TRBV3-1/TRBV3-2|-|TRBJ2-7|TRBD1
CASSPGRTGAPYEQYF
TGTGCCAGCAGCCCAGGCCGTACAGGGGCTCCGTACGAGCAGTACTTC
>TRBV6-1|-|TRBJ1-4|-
CASSRGSNEKLFF
TGTGCCAGTTCCAGGGGCTCTAATGAAAAACTGTTTTTT
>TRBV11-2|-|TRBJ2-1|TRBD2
CASSLQRTSLQFF
TGTGCCAGCAGCTTGCAAAGGACTAGTTTGCAGTTCTTC
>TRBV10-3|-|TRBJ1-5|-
CAISENGAPTPQHF
TGTGCCATCAGTGAGAATGGGGCCCCGACACCCCAGCATTTT
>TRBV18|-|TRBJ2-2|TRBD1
CASSPGTGLNTGELFF
TGTGCCAGCTCACCTGGGACAGGGCTAAACACCGGGGAGCTGTTTTTT
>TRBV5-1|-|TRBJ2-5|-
CASSWLAPGAQETQYF
TGCGCCAGCAGCTGGTTAGCGCCGGGAGCCCAAGAGACCCAGTACTTC
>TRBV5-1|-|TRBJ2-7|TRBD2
CASSGAWTSGTYEQYF
TGCGCCAGCAGCGGTGCCTGGACTAGCGGTACCTACGAGCAGTACTTC
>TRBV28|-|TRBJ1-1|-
CASSSRGSPSGTEAFF
TGTGCCAGCAGTAGCCGTGGGTCCCCCTCGGGGACTGAAGCTTTCTTT
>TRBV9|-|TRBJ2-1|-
CASSSGEGLHNVGSYNEQFF
TGTGCCAGCAGCTCAGGGGAAGGTTTACACAATGTAGGCTCCTACAATGAGCAGTTCTTC
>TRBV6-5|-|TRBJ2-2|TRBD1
CASRNRDSSTGELFF
TGTGCCAGCAGAAACCGGGACAGCTCCACCGGGGAGCTGTTTTTT
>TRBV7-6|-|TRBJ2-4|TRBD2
CASSLEGRLAGAKNIQYF
TGTGCCAGCAGCTTAGAGGGAAGACTAGCTGGGGCCAAAAACATTCAGTACTTC
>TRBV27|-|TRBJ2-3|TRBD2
CASSSGITDTQYF
TGTGCCAGCAGTAGCGGGATCACAGATACGCAGTATTTT
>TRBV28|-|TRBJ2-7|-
CASSTRQYEQYF
TGTGCCAGCAGTACAAGACAGTACGAGCAGTACTTC
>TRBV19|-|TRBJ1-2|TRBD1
CASSFDRGISSYGYTF
TGTGCCAGTAGCTTTGACAGGGGGATTTCGAGCTATGGCTACACCTTC
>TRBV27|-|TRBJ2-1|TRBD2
CASCPSGRPNEQFF
TGTGCCAGCTGTCCTAGCGGGAGGCCCAATGAGCAGTTCTTC
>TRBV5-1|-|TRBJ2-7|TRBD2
CASSATSGTYEQYF
TGCGCCAGCAGCGCTACTAGCGGCACCTACGAGCAGTACTTC
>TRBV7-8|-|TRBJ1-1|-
CASTPVRNTEAFF
TGTGCCAGCACCCCCGTTAGGAACACTGAAGCTTTCTTT
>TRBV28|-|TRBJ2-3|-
CASSLFPARGATDTQYF
TGTGCCAGCAGTTTATTCCCGGCCAGGGGGGCCACAGATACGCAGTATTTT
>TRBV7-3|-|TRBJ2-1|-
CASSSGPSSYNEQFF
TGTGCCAGCAGCTCCGGTCCCTCCTCCTACAATGAGCAGTTCTTC
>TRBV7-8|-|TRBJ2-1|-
CASSLVMRVSYNEQFF
TGTGCCAGCAGCTTAGTTATGAGGGTCTCCTACAATGAGCAGTTCTTC
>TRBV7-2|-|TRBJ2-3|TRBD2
CASSRPRLAESDTQYF
TGTGCCAGCAGCCGTCCAAGACTAGCGGAGTCAGATACGCAGTATTTT
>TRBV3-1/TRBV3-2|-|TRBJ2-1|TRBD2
CASSPSASGTYNEQFF
TGTGCCAGCAGCCCTTCCGCTAGCGGGACCTACAATGAGCAGTTCTTC
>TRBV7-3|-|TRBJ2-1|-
CASSPLEAPYNEQFF
TGTGCCAGCAGCCCCCTCGAAGCGCCATACAATGAGCAGTTCTTC
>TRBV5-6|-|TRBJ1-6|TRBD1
CASSSGRAGGYNSPLHF
TGTGCCAGCAGCTCCGGAAGGGCAGGGGGCTATAATTCACCCCTCCACTTT
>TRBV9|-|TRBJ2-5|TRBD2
CASSVGTSGKGETQYF
TGTGCCAGCAGCGTTGGGACTAGCGGTAAGGGAGAGACCCAGTACTTC
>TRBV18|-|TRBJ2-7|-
CASSPPSQGGYEQYF
TGTGCCAGCTCACCACCCTCCCAGGGGGGCTACGAGCAGTACTTC
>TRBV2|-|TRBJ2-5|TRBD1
CASRDRGQGGIETQYF
TGTGCCAGCCGAGACCGGGGACAGGGAGGTATAGAGACCCAGTACTTC
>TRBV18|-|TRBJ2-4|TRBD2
CASSPSLAGGLNIQYF
TGTGCCAGCTCACCAAGTTTAGCGGGAGGACTAAACATTCAGTACTTC